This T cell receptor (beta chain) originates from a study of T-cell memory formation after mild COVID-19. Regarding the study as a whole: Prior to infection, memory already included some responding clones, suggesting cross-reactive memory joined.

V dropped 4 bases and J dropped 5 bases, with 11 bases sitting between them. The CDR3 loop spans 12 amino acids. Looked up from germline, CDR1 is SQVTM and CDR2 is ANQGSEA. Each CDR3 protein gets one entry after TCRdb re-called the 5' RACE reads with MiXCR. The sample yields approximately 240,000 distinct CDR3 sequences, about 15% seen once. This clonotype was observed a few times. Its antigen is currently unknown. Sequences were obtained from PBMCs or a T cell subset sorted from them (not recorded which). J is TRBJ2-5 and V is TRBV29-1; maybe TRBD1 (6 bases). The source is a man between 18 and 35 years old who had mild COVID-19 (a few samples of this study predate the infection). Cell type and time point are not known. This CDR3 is CSVAWGPETQYF. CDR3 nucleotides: TGCAGCGTTGCGTGGGGGCCCGAGACCCAGTACTTC.